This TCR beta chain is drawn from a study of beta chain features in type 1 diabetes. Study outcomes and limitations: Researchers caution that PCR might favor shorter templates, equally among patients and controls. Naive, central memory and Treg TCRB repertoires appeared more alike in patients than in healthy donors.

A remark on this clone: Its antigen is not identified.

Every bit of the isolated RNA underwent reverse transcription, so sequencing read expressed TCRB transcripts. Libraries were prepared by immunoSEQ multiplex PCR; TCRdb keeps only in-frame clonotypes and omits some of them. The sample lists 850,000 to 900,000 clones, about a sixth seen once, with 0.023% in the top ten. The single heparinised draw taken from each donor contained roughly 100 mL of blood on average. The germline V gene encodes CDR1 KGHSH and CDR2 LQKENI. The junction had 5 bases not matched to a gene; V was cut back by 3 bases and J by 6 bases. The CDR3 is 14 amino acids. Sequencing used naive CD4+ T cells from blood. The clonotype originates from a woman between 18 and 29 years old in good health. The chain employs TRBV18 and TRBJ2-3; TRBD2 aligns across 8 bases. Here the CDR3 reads CASSPSGGRDTQYF. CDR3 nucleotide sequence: TGTGCCAGCTCACCCTCTGGCGGGAGGGATACGCAGTATTTT.